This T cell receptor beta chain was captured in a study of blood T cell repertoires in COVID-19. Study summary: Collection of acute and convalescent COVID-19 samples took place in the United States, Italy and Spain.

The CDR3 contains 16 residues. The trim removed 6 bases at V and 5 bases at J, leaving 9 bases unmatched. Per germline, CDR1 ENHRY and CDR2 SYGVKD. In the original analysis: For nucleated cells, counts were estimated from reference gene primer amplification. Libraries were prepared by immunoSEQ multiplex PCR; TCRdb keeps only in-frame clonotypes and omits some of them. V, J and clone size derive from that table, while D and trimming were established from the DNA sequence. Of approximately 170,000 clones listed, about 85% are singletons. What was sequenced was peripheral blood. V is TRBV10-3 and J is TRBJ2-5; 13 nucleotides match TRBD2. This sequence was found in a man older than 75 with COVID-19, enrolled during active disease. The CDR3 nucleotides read TGTGCCATCAGCGAACGCGGGACTAGCGGGGAGGAGACCCAGTACTTC. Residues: CAISERGTSGEETQYF.